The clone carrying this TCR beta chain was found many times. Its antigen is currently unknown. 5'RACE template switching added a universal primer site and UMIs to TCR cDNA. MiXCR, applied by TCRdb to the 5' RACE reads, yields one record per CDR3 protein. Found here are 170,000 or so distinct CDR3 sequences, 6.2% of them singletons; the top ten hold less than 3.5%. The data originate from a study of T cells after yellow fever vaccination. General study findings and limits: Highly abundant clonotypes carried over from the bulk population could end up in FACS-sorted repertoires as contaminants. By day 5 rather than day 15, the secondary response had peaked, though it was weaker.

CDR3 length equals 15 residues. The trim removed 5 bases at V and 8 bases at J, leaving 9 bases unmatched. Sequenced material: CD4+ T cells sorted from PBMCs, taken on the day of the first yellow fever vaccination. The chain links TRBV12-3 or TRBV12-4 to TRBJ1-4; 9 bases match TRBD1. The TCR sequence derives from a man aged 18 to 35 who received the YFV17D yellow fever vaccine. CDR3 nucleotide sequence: TGTGCCAGCAGTCCATACAGGGGGCCCTCCGAAAAACTGTTTTTT. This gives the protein CASSPYRGPSEKLFF.